The 5 T cell receptor beta chains below come from one sample, sequenced in a study of T cells in Graves' hyperthyroidism and ophthalmopathy. Amplification of TCR beta CDR3 regions was performed using RNA transcripts as template. First-round RT-PCR with HTBI primers amplified the TCR CDR3 region. TCRdb reanalysed the multiplex PCR reads using MiXCR and keeps one entry per CDR3 protein. The data hold about 640,000 distinct CDR3 sequences, with around 21% observed a single time. Sequences were obtained from blood. The receptor set was obtained from a man aged 25-40 years with Graves' ophthalmopathy.

The chain is built from TRBV2 and TRBJ1-3; no firm D call. V shed 7 bases and J shed 0 bases, with 10 bases lying between them. The CDR3 has 14 residues. Germline CDR1 is SNHLY and CDR2 is FYNNEI. CDR3 amino acids: CASKQLVSGNTIYF. CDR3 DNA sequence: TGTGCCAGCAAACAGCTAGTCTCTGGAAACACCATATATTTT.

This chain joins TRBV7-8 and TRBJ2-1; D may be TRBD2 (6 bases). Looked up from germline, CDR1 is SGHVS and CDR2 is FQNEAQ. V lost 2 bases and J 4 bases, leaving 24 bases between the germline ends. There are 19 residues in the CDR3. DNA for the CDR3: TGTGCCAGCAGCTTAATATTGGCTAGCGCCACGTCGGAGTACAATGAGCAGTTCTTC. Encoded protein: CASSLILASATSEYNEQFF. Full variable domain (missing parts from reference TRBV7-8 and TRBJ2-1): GAGVSQSPRYKVAKRGQDVALRCDPISGHVSLFWYQQALGQGPEFLTYFQNEAQLDKSGLPSDRFFAERPEGSVSTLKIQRTQQEDSAVYLCASSLILASATSEYNEQFFGPGTRLTVL.

This clonotype was found many times. V and J are TRBV20-1 and TRBJ2-3; 11 bases fit TRBD2. The CDR3 sequence is 15 residues long. CDR1 and CDR2 from the germline V gene are DFQATT and SNEGSKA (reference sequence). V dropped 3 bases and J dropped 1; count of bases not matched to a gene: 3. Here the CDR3 reads CSARQGLAGTDTQYF. In DNA, the CDR3 is TGCAGTGCTAGGCAGGGACTAGCGGGCACAGATACGCAGTATTTT.

There are many counts of this clonotype. The CDR3 DNA reads TGCGCCAGCAGCTTGTCGGATACCTACGAGCAGTACTTC. It codes for CASSLSDTYEQYF. The chain carries TRBV5-1 and TRBJ2-7; no definite D call. The germline V gene has CDR1 SGHRS and CDR2 YFSETQ. The CDR3 is made up of 13 amino acids. Trimming removed 1 base at V and 2 bases at J, with 7 bases between.

This chain's CDR3 is CASSPSLTSTDTQYF. The DNA of the CDR3 is TGTGCCAGCAGCCCGTCCCTCACTAGCACAGATACGCAGTATTTT. This chain connects TRBV7-2 to TRBJ2-3; D is unclear. V lost 5 bases and J lost 0, with 12 bases in between. Looked up from germline, CDR1 is SGHTA and CDR2 is FQGNSA. There are 15 residues in the CDR3.